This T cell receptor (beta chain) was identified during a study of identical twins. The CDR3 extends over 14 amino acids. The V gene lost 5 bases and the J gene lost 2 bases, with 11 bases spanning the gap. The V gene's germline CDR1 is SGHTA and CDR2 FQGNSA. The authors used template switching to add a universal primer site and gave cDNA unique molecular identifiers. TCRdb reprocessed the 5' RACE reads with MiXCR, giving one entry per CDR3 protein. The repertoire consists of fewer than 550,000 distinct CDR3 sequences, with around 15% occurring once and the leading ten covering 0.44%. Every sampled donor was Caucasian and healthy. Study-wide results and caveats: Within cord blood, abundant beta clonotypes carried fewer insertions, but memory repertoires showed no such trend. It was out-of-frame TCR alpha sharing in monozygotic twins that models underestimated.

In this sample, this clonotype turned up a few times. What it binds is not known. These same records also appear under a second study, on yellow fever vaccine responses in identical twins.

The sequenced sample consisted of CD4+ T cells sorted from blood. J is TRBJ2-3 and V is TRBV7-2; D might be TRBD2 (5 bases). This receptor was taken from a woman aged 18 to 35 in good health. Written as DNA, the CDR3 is TGTGCCAGCAGCCTCGGGATGGACACAGATACGCAGTATTTT. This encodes CASSLGMDTDTQYF.